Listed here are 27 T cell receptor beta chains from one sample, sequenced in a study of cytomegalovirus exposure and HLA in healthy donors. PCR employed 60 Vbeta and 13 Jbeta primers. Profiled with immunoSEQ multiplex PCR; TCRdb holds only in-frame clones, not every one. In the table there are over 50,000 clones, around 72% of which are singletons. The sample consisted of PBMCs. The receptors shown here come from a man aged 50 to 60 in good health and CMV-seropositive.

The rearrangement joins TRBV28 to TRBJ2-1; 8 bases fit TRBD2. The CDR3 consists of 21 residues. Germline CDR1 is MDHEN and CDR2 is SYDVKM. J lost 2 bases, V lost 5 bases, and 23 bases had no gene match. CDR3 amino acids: CASSPDRPKLAAGEAYNEQFF. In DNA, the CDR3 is TGTGCCAGCAGTCCCGACAGGCCCAAGCTGGCAGCGGGAGAGGCCTACAATGAGCAGTTCTTC.

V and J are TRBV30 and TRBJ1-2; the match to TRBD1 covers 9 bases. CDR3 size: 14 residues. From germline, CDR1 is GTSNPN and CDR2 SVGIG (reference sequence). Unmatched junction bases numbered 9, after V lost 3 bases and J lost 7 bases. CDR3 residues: CAWRRHRGPGGYTF. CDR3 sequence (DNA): TGTGCCTGGAGGCGACACAGGGGGCCTGGTGGCTACACCTTC.

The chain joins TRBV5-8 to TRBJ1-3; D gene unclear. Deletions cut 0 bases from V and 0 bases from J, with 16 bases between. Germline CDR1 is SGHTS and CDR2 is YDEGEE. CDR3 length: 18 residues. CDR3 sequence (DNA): TGTGCCAGCAGCTTGGATGGTATACAGATAAACTCTGGAAACACCATATATTTT. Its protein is CASSLDGIQINSGNTIYF.

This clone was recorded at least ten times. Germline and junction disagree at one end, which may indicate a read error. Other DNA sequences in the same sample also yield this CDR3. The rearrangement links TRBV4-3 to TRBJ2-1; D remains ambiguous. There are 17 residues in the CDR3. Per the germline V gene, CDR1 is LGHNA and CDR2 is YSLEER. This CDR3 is CASRQDLIVLIYNEQFF. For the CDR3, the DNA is TGCGCCAGCAGACAAGATCTGATCGTACTCATCTACAATGAGCAGTTCTTC.

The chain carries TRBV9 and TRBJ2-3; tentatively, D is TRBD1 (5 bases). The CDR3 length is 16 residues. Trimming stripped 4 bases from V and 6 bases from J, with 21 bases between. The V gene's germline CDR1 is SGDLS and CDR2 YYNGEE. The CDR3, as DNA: TGTGCCAGCAGCCCGACAGTTTATTATCGATCCGATACGCAGTATTTT. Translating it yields CASSPTVYYRSDTQYF.

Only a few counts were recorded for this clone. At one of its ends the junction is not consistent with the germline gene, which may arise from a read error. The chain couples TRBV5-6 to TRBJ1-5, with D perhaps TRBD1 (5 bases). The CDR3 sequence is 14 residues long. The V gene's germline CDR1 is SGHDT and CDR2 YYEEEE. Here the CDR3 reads CARSLGRGGNPQHF. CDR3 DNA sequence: TGTGCCAGAAGCTTGGGGAGGGGAGGAAATCCCCAGCATTTT.

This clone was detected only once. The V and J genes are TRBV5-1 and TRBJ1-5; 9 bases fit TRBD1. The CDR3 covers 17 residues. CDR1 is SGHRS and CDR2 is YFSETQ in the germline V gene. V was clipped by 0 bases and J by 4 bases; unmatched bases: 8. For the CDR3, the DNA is TGCGCCAGCAGCTTGGAGGGGACAGGGATGGGGAATCAGCCCCAGCATTTT. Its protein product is CASSLEGTGMGNQPQHF.

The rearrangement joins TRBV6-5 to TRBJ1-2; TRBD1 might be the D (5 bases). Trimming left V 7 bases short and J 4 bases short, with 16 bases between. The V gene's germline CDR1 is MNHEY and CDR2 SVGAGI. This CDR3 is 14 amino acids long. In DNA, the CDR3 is TGTGCCAGCACCTGGGGGGATTTCGGCTATGGCTACACCTTC. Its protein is CASTWGDFGYGYTF.

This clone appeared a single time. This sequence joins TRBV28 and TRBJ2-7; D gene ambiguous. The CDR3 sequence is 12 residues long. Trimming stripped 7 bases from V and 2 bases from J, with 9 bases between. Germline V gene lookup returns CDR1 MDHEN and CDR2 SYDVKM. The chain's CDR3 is CASTARTYEQYF. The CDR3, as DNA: TGTGCCAGCACCGCTAGGACCTACGAGCAGTACTTC.

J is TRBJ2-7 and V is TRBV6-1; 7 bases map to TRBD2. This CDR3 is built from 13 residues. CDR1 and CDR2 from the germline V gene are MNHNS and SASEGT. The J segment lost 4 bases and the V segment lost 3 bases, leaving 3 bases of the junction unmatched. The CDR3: CASSDGGGYEQYF. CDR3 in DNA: TGTGCCAGCAGTGATGGGGGGGGGTACGAGCAGTACTTC.

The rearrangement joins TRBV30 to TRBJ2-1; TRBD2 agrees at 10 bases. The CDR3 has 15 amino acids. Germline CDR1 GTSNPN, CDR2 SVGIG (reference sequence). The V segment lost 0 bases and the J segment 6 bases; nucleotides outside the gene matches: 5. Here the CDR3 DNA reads TGTGCCTGGAGTGTAGGGCTAGCGGGAGCCAATGAGCAGTTCTTC. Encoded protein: CAWSVGLAGANEQFF. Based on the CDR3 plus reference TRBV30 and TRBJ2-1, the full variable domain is SQTIHQWPATLVQPVGSPLSLECTVEGTSNPNLYWYRQAAGRGLQLLFYSVGIGQISSEVPQNLSASRPQDRQFILSSKKLLLSDSGFYLCAWSVGLAGANEQFFGPGTRLTVL.

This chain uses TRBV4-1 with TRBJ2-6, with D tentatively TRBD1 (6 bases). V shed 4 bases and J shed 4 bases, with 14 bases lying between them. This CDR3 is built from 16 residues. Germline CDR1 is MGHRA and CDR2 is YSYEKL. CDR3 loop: CASSRLQGVGANVLTF. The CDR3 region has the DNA TGCGCCAGCAGCCGTCTACAGGGTGTAGGGGCCAACGTCCTGACTTTC.

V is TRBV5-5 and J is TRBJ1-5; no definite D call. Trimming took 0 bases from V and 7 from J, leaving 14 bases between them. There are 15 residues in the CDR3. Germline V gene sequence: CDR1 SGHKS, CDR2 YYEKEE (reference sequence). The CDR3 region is CASSLAATVGQPQHF. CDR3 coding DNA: TGTGCCAGCAGCTTGGCCGCAACGGTGGGCCAGCCCCAGCATTTT.

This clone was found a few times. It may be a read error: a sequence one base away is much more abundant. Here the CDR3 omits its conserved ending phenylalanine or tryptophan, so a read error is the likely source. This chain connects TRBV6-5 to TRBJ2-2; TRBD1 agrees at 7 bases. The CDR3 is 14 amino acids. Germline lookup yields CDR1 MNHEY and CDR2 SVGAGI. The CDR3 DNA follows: TGTGACAGCAGCCCACAGGGGATGACCGGGGAGCTGTTTTTG. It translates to CDSSPQGMTGELFL.

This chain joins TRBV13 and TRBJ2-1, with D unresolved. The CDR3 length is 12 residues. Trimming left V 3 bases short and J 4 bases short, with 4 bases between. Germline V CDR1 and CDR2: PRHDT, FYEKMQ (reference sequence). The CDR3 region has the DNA TGTGCCAGCAGCTTCAGTTACAATGAGCAGTTCTTC. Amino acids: CASSFSYNEQFF.

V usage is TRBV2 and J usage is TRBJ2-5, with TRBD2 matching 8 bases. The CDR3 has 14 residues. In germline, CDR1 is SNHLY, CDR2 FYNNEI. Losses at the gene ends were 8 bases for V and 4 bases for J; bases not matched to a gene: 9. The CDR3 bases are TGTGCCAGCGGGAGGGAAACTAGCGGAGAGACCCAGTACTTC. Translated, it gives CASGRETSGETQYF.

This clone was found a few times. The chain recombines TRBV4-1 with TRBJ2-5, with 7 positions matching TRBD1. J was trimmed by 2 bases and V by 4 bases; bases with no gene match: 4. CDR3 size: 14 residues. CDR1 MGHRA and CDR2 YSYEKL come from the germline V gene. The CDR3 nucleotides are TGCGCCAGCAGCCTTCAACAGGGGCAAGAGACCCAGTACTTC. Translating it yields CASSLQQGQETQYF.

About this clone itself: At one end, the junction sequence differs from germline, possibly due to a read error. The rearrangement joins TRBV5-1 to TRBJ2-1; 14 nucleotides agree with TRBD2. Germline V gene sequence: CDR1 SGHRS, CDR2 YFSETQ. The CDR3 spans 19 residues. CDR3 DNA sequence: TGCGCCAGCATCTTGGGGACTAGCGGGGGCCTTAGCTCCTACAATGAGCAGTTCTTC. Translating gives CASILGTSGGLSSYNEQFF.

CDR3 residues: CASKRTKGYTGELFF. CDR3 coding DNA: TGTGCCAGCAAGAGGACTAAGGGGTACACCGGGGAGCTGTTTTTT. This rearrangement joins TRBV28 to TRBJ2-2; a weak D match, TRBD2 (6 bases). The CDR3 is 15 residues long. Germline V lookup: CDR1 MDHEN, CDR2 SYDVKM. The V end was cut by 7 bases, the J end by 3 bases, with 15 bases between.

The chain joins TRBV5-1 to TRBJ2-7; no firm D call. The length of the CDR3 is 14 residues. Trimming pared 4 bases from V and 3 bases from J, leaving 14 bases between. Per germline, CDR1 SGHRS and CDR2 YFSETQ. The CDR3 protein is CASSQQSPSYEQYF. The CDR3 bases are TGCGCCAGCAGCCAGCAGTCTCCTAGCTACGAGCAGTACTTC. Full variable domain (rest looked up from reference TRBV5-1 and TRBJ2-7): KAGVTQTPRYLIKTRGQQVTLSCSPISGHRSVSWYQQTPGQGLQFLFEYFSETQRNKGNFPGRFSGRQFSNSRSEMNVSTLELGDSALYLCASSQQSPSYEQYFGPGTRLTVT.

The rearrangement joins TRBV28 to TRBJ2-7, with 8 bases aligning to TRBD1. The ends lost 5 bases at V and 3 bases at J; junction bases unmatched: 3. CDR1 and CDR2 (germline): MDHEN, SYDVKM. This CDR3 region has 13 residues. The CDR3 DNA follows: TGTGCCAGCAGTATAGACAGGGGCTACGAGCAGTACTTC. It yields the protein CASSIDRGYEQYF.

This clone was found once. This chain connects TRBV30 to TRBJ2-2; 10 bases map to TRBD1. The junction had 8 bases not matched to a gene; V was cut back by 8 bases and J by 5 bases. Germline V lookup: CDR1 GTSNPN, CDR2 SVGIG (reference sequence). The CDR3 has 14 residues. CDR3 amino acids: CANPGTGDTGELFF. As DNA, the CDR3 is TGTGCCAACCCCGGGACAGGGGATACCGGGGAGCTGTTTTTT.

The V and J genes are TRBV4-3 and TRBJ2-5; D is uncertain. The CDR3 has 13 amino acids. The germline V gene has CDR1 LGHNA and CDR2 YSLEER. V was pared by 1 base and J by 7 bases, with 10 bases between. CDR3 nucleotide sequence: TGCGCCAGCAGCCAAGGGCTGCTCGCGACCCAGTACTTC. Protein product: CASSQGLLATQYF.

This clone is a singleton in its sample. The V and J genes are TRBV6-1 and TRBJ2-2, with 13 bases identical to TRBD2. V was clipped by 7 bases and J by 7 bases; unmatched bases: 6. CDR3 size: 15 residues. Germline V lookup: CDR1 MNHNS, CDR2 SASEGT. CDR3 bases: TGTGCCAGCAAAGGGACTAGCGGGACGAACGGGGAGCTGTTTTTT. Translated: CASKGTSGTNGELFF.

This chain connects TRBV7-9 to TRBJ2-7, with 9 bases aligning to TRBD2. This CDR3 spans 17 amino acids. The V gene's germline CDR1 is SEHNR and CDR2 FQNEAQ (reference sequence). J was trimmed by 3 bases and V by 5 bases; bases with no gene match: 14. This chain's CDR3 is CASSPPTGLAGIYEQYF. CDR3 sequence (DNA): TGTGCCAGCAGCCCGCCCACGGGACTAGCAGGAATCTACGAGCAGTACTTC.

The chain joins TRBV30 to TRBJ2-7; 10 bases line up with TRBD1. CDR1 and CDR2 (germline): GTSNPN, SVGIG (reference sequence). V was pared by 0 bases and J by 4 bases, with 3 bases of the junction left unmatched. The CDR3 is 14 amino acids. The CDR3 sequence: CAWSVGTGDYEQYF. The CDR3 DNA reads TGTGCCTGGAGTGTGGGGACAGGGGATTACGAGCAGTACTTC.

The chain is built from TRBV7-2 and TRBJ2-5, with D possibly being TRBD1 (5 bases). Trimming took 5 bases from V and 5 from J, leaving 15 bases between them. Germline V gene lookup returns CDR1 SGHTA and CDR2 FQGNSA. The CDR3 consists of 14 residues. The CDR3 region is CASSRSPGHETQYF. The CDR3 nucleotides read TGTGCCAGCAGCCGATCCCCAGGGCACGAGACCCAGTACTTC.